The 5 T cell receptor beta chains below were found in one sample sequenced in a study of patients and donors after allogeneic stem cell transplantation. TCRdb reprocessed the RT-PCR reads with MiXCR, giving one entry per CDR3 protein. The sample contains about 200,000 distinct CDR3 sequences, 40% to 45% of which appear only once. The material sequenced was blood, either unsorted or a sorted T cell fraction (not recorded which). Receptors were obtained from a human donor who was either an allogeneic HSCT recipient or a stem cell or donor lymphocyte infusion donor (not recorded which). It is not recorded whose cells these are; they may come from a transplant donor.

The sample holds a few counts of this clonotype. The chain carries TRBV4-3 and TRBJ2-4, with TRBD2 matching over 9 bases. V lost 0 bases, J lost 5 bases, and 2 bases stayed unmatched. Germline CDR1 reads LGHNA; CDR2 reads YSLEER. CDR3 length equals 15 residues. CDR3 coding DNA: TGCGCCAGCAGCCAAGAAGGCGGGAGGGAAAACATTCAGTACTTC. Residues: CASSQEGGRENIQYF.

This clonotype was seen a few times. The rearrangement uses TRBV14 and TRBJ1-4; D is ambiguous. V was shortened by 3 bases and J by 7 bases, with 12 bases between the two germline ends. Germline V gene data show CDR1 as SGHDN and CDR2 as FVKESK. The CDR3 loop spans 14 amino acids. The CDR3 DNA is TGTGCCAGCAGCCACCTGGATCGAGGTGAAAAACTGTTTTTT. Translation: CASSHLDRGEKLFF. The whole variable domain, remainder taken from reference TRBV14 and TRBJ1-4, is EAGVTQFPSHSVIEKGQTVTLRCDPISGHDNLYWYRRVMGKEIKFLLHFVKESKQDESGMPNNRFLAERTGGTYSTLKVQPAELEDSGVYFCASSHLDRGEKLFFGSGTQLSVL.

This clonotype appeared a few times. The chain uses TRBV2 and TRBJ1-1, with 8 bases that match TRBD1. The germline CDR1 and CDR2 sequences are SNHLY and FYNNEI. V gave up 7 bases and J gave up 11 bases; unmatched junction bases: 15. This CDR3 is built from 14 residues. The CDR3 DNA follows: TGTGCCAGCAAAGACAGGGGCGCCTATGCACGGGCTTTCTTT. Amino acids: CASKDRGAYARAFF.

The genes are TRBV10-2 and TRBJ1-5; D remains ambiguous. Trimming left V 3 bases short and J 5 bases short, with 17 bases between. CDR1 WSHSY and CDR2 SAAADI come from the germline V gene. The CDR3 loop spans 16 amino acids. CDR3 sequence (DNA): TGCGCCAGCAGTGACTTCTTGAGGGAGCGGGATCAGCCCCAGCATTTT. It codes for CASSDFLRERDQPQHF.

The CDR3 loop reads CSATPDATNEKLFF. In DNA form, the CDR3 reads TGCAGTGCTACCCCTGACGCAACTAATGAAAAACTGTTTTTT. This sequence joins TRBV20-1 and TRBJ1-4; D is undetermined. Trimming pared 4 bases from V and 0 bases from J, leaving 9 bases between. Germline-derived CDR1 and CDR2 are DFQATT and SNEGSKA (reference sequence). The CDR3 covers 14 residues.